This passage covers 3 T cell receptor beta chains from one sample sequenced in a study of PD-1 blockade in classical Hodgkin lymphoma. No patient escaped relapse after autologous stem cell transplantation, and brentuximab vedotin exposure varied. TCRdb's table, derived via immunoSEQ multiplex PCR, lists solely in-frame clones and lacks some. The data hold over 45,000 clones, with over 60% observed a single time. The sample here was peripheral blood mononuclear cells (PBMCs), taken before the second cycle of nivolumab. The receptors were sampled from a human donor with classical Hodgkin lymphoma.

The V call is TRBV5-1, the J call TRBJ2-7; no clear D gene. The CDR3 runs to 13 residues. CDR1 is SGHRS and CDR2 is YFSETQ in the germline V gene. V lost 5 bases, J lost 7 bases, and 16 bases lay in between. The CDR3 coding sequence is TGCGCCAGCAGTGGGCCCAGGCTGGGTGAGCAGTACTTC. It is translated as CASSGPRLGEQYF.

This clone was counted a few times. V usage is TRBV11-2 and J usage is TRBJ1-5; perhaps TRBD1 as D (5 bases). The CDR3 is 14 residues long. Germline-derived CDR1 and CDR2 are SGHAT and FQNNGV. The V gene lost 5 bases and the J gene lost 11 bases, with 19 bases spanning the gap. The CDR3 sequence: CASSRGLGTASQHF. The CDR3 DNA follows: TGTGCCAGCAGCCGGGGCCTCGGAACGGCGTCCCAGCATTTT.

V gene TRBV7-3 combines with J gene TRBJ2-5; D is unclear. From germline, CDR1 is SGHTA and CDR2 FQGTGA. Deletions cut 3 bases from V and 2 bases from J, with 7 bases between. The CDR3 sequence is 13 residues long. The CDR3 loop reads CASSFVAQETQYF. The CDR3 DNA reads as TGTGCCAGCAGCTTCGTGGCACAAGAGACCCAGTACTTC.